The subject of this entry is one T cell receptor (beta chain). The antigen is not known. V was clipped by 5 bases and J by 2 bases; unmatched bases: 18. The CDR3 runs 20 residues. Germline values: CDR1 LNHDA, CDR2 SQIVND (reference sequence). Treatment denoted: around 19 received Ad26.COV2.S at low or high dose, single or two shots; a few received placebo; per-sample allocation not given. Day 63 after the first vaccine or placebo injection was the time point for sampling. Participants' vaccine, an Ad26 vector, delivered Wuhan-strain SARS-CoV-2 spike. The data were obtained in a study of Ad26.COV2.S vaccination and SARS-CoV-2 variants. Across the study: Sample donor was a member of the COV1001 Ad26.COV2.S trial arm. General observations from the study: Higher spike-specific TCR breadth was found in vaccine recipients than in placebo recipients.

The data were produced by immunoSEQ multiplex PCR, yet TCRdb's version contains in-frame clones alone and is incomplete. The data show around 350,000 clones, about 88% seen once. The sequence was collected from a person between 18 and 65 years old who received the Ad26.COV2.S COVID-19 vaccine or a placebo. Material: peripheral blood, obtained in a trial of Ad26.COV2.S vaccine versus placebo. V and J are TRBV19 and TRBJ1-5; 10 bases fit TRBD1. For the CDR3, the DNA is TGTGCCAGTAGTCCAAGGACAGGGGGGGTAGGTAATTATCGCAATCAGCCCCAGCATTTT. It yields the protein CASSPRTGGVGNYRNQPQHF.